The entry below describes one T cell receptor (beta chain). Antigen specificity is unknown. The source of the sample is a study of type 1 regulatory T cells. Study-wide context: This in vitro CD4 product, T-allo10, is enriched for Tr1 cells and alloantigen-specific.

Study-wide points: Tr1 cells had a more restricted TCR repertoire than non-Tr1 cells.

Germline V lookup: CDR1 SGDLS, CDR2 YYNGEE. This CDR3 is built from 17 residues. The V and J ends lost 4 bases and 0 bases respectively, with 19 bases between them. TCRdb called the reads again in MiXCR, with one record for every CDR3 protein. The table shows 65,000 to 80,000 distinct CDR3 sequences, with around 21% occurring only once. The receptor's source is a human donor in good health. The chain uses TRBV9 and TRBJ1-1, with D possibly TRBD1 on 6 matching bases. Sample: cultured type 1 regulatory T (Tr1) cells, either the whole culture or a sorted fraction (not recorded which). The CDR3 bases are TGTGCCAGCAGCCTATCCTCACAGGGTCTCATGAACACTGAAGCTTTCTTT. Its protein product is CASSLSSQGLMNTEAFF.